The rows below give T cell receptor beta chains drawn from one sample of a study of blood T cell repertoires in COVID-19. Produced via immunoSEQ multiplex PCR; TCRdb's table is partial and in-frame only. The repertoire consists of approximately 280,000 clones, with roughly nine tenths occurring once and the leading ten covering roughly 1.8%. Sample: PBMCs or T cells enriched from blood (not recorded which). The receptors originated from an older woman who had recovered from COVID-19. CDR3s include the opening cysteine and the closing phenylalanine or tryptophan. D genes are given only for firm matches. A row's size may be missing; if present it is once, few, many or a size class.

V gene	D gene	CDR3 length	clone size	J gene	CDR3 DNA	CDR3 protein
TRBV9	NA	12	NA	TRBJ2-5	TGTGCCAGCAGCGTAGGACTGGGGACCCAGTACTTC	CASSVGLGTQYF
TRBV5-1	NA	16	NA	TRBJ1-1	TGCGCCAGCAGCTTGGGGGGGACAAACCTGAACACTGAAGCTTTCTTT	CASSLGGTNLNTEAFF
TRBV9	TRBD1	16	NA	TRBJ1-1	TGTGCCAGCAGCGTAGCACAGGGGGCGGCGAACACTGAAGCTTTCTTT	CASSVAQGAANTEAFF
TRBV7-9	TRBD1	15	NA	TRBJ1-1	TGTGCCAGCAGCTTTTTACAGGGGTATGGGGTGGAAGCTTTCTTT	CASSFLQGYGVEAFF
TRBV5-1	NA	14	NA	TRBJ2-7	TGCGCCAGCAGCTCACGAGATAATACCTACGAGCAGTACTTC	CASSSRDNTYEQYF
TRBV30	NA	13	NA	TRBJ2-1	TGTGCCTGGAGTCCCTATCGGAGGAATGAGCAGTTCTTC	CAWSPYRRNEQFF
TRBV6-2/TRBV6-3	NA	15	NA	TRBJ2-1	TGTGCCAGCAGTTTACGACTAGGCGCGCATAGTGAGCAGTTCTTC	CASSLRLGAHSEQFF
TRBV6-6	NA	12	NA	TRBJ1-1	TGTGCCAGCAGTTACGGCTCAGGTGAAGCTTTCTTT	CASSYGSGEAFF
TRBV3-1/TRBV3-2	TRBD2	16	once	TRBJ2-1	TGTGCCAGCAGCCAAGGACTAGCGGGGTTTGGGGATGAGCAGTTCTTC	CASSQGLAGFGDEQFF
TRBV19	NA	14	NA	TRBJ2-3	TGTGCCAGTAGTAAGACATTTAGCACAGATACGCAGTATTTT	CASSKTFSTDTQYF
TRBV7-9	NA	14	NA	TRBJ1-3	TGTGCCAGCAGCTCAGGGTGGACCGGAAACACCATATATTTT	CASSSGWTGNTIYF
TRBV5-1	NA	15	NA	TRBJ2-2	TGCGCCAGCAGCTTGGGCTATAGGGAGCAGGGGGAGCTGTTTTTT	CASSLGYREQGELFF
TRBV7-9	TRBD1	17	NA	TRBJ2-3	TGTGCCAGCAGCTCCGACGCGCCGGGACAGGATCTAGATACGCAGTATTTT	CASSSDAPGQDLDTQYF
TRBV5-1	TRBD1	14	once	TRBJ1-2	TGCGCCAGCAGCAACGGGACAGGACTTTGGGGCTACACCTTC	CASSNGTGLWGYTF
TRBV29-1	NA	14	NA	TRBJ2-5	TGCAGCGTCAAGTCCTACTACGACCAAGAGACCCAGTACTTC	CSVKSYYDQETQYF
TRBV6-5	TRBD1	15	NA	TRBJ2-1	TGTGCCAGCAGGGGACAGGGATGGTCCTACAATGAGCAGTTCTTC	CASRGQGWSYNEQFF